This T cell receptor beta chain was captured in a study of identifying expanded T cells in peripheral blood. Using immunoSEQ multiplex PCR, the repertoire was profiled, and TCRdb retains in-frame clones only, with some absent. The sample has fewer than 85,000 clones, roughly 81% seen once. Healthy donors had no documented immune events, such as infections, while sampled. Material for sequencing was blood. The clonotype comes from a person between 18 and 75 years old in good health.

Here the CDR3 reads CASQRDVPQNRNLGQQETQYF. The CDR3 nucleotides are TGTGCCAGCCAGAGAGATGTCCCTCAGAACCGCAACTTGGGACAGCAAGAGACCCAGTACTTC. The V gene is TRBV2, the J gene TRBJ2-5, with 7 nucleotides matching TRBD1. V lost 8 bases and J lost 2; bases outside the gene matches: 29. This CDR3 is 21 amino acids long. Germline CDR1 SNHLY, CDR2 FYNNEI.